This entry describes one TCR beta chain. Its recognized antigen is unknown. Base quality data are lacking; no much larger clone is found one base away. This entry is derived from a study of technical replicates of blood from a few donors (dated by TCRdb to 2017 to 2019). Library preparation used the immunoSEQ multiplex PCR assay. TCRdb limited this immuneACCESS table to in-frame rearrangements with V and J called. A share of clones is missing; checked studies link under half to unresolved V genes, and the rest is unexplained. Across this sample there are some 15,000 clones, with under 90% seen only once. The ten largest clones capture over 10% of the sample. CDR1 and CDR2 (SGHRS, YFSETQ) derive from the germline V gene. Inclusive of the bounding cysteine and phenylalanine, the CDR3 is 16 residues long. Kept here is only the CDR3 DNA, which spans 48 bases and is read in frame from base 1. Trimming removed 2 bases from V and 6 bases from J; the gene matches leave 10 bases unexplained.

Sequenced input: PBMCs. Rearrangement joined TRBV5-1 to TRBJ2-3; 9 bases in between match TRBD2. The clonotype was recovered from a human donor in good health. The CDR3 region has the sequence CASSFARASGMDTQYF. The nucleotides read TGCGCCAGCAGCTTTGCTCGGGCTAGCGGGATGGATACGCAGTATTTT.